This is a list of T cell receptor beta chains from one sample in a study of blood T cell repertoires in COVID-19. Clones were read by immunoSEQ multiplex PCR, and TCRdb kept only the in-frame ones, dropping some. The profile shows around 97,000 clones, roughly nine tenths of them singletons. Sequenced sample: peripheral blood. The receptors here all came from a woman of 80 years or more in a cohort sampled during active COVID-19. CDR3s include the opening cysteine and the closing phenylalanine or tryptophan. D genes are given only for firm matches. A row's size may be missing; if present it is once, few, many or a size class.

v_gene	j_gene	abundance	len	d_gene	CDR3aa	CDR3nt
TRBV24-1	TRBJ2-5	-	14	-	CATSDLTKGETQYF	TGTGCCACCAGTGATCTTACGAAGGGGGAGACCCAGTACTTC
TRBV3-1/TRBV3-2	TRBJ1-3	few	16	-	CASSQDATNSGNTIYF	TGTGCCAGCAGCCAAGACGCGACTAACTCTGGAAACACCATATATTTT
TRBV28	TRBJ2-7	-	13	-	CASSYSGVNEQYF	TGTGCCAGCAGTTATTCGGGAGTGAACGAGCAGTACTTC
TRBV14	TRBJ2-3	-	14	-	CASSQGASTDTQYF	TGTGCCAGCAGCCAGGGGGCTAGCACAGATACGCAGTATTTT
TRBV7-6	TRBJ1-1	-	14	TRBD1	CASGMTGANTEAFF	TGTGCCAGCGGAATGACAGGGGCGAACACTGAAGCTTTCTTT
TRBV3-1/TRBV3-2	TRBJ2-7	-	15	TRBD1	CASSQTRRGHYEQYF	TGTGCCAGCAGCCAAACACGCAGGGGGCACTACGAGCAGTACTTC
TRBV7-9	TRBJ1-3	-	14	-	CASTPGQGGNTIYF	TGTGCCAGCACCCCAGGGCAGGGTGGAAACACCATATATTTT
TRBV29-1	TRBJ2-6	-	13	-	CSVGVSGANVLTF	TGCAGCGTTGGCGTGTCAGGGGCCAACGTCCTGACTTTC
TRBV10-1	TRBJ2-7	-	13	TRBD1	CASGDRDVDEQYF	TGCGCCAGCGGGGACAGGGACGTCGACGAGCAGTACTTC
TRBV20-1	TRBJ1-1	-	13	-	CSASGHQNTEAFF	TGCAGTGCTAGTGGGCACCAGAACACTGAAGCTTTCTTT
TRBV2	TRBJ1-6	once	12	-	CASRVEDSPLHF	TGTGCCAGCAGGGTAGAAGATTCACCCCTCCACTTT
TRBV25-1	TRBJ2-3	-	15	-	CASSELTGSTDTQYF	TGTGCCAGCAGTGAATTAACGGGGAGCACAGATACGCAGTATTTT
TRBV13	TRBJ2-7	-	17	TRBD2	CASSSPHLAGAFYEQYF	TGTGCCAGCAGCTCCCCCCATCTAGCGGGGGCCTTCTACGAGCAGTACTTC
TRBV5-1	TRBJ2-7	-	14	TRBD1	CASSFDRGRYEQYF	TGCGCCAGCAGCTTCGACAGGGGGCGGTACGAGCAGTACTTC